A single sample gave rise to the 25 T cell receptor beta chains below, sequenced in a study of T-cell memory formation after mild COVID-19. Via MiXCR, TCRdb re-called the 5' RACE reads, giving one row per CDR3 protein. The table records 550,000 to 600,000 distinct CDR3 sequences, 17% of them present only once. The sample comprised PBMCs or a T cell subset sorted from them (not recorded which). The receptors derive from an adult woman who had mild COVID-19 (a few samples of this study predate the infection). Cell type and time point are not known.

The chain recombines TRBV2 with TRBJ1-1; D is uncertain. The germline V gene encodes CDR1 SNHLY and CDR2 FYNNEI. The CDR3 has 15 amino acids. V lost 2 bases and J 1 base, leaving 11 bases between the germline ends. The CDR3 reads CASSEWLGSNTEAFF. CDR3 nucleotide sequence: TGTGCCAGCAGTGAATGGTTGGGCTCGAACACTGAAGCTTTCTTT.

This clonotype was recorded a few times. This chain uses TRBV18 with TRBJ2-2, with a tentative D call TRBD2 (5 bases). This CDR3 spans 16 amino acids. Germline CDR1 KGHSH, CDR2 LQKENI. Trimming stripped 1 base from V and 0 bases from J, with 9 bases between. The CDR3, as DNA: TGTGCCAGCTCACCACGAGTGGGAGCGAACACCGGGGAGCTGTTTTTT. As protein: CASSPRVGANTGELFF. Based on the CDR3 plus reference TRBV18 and TRBJ2-2, the full variable domain is NAGVMQNPRHLVRRRGQEARLRCSPMKGHSHVYWYRQLPEEGLKFMVYLQKENIIDESGMPKERFSAEFPKEGPSILRIQQVVRGDSAAYFCASSPRVGANTGELFFGEGSRLTVL.

The chain uses TRBV5-1 and TRBJ2-7; D unresolved. V was cut by 4 bases and J by 6 bases, with 14 bases left in between. This CDR3 is built from 13 residues. Germline CDR1 is SGHRS and CDR2 is YFSETQ. DNA for the CDR3: TGCGCCAGCAGCAAACTCGAGGTAGGCGAGCAGTACTTC. This translates into CASSKLEVGEQYF.

This clonotype has more than one count but fewer than ten. V is TRBV29-1 and J is TRBJ1-1; D possibly corresponds to TRBD1 (5 bases). The germline V gene encodes CDR1 SQVTM and CDR2 ANQGSEA. The V gene lost 7 bases and the J gene lost 9 bases, with 12 bases spanning the gap. This CDR3 is built from 10 residues. The CDR3 loop reads CSAGAEQAFF. CDR3 DNA: TGCAGCGCTGGGGCCGAGCAAGCTTTCTTT.

This rearrangement joins TRBV6-2 or TRBV6-3 to TRBJ2-3, with TRBD2 matching over 9 bases. V trimming: 5 bases; J trimming: 5 bases; junction bases outside the gene matches: 8. Germline assignment: CDR1 MNHEY and CDR2 SVGEGT. The CDR3 contains 15 residues. Here the CDR3 DNA reads TGTGCCAGCAGTCCTGTAGCGGGAGCAGGAGATACGCAGTATTTT. It translates to CASSPVAGAGDTQYF.

This clonotype was observed many times. V gene TRBV12-3 or TRBV12-4 combines with J gene TRBJ1-5; D gene ambiguous. V lost 2 bases and J 4 bases, leaving 6 bases between the germline ends. This CDR3 region has 13 residues. CDR3 sequence (DNA): TGTGCCAGCAGTTTATCGGAAAATCAGCCCCAGCATTTT. It is translated as CASSLSENQPQHF.

In its sample, this clonotype was seen a few times. The chain links TRBV7-2 to TRBJ1-5, with TRBD1 as a possible D gene (6 bases). Germline V lookup: CDR1 SGHTA, CDR2 FQGNSA. V was shortened by 5 bases and J by 4 bases, with 12 bases between the two germline ends. The CDR3 is made up of 14 amino acids. CDR3 loop: CASSADSYNQPQHF. CDR3 bases: TGTGCCAGCAGCGCGGACAGCTATAATCAGCCCCAGCATTTT.

The chain uses TRBV12-3 or TRBV12-4 and TRBJ1-5; D possibly corresponds to TRBD1 (6 bases). V was pared by 5 bases and J by 11 bases, with 22 bases between. The CDR3 totals 15 residues. In DNA form, the CDR3 reads TGTGCCAGCAGTGGTTACAGGGACCTTCGAGGTACCCAGCATTTT. Translated: CASSGYRDLRGTQHF.

A few counts support this clonotype. The rearrangement uses TRBV2 and TRBJ2-7, with 10 bases lining up with TRBD2. This CDR3 contains 13 residues. Germline V lookup: CDR1 SNHLY, CDR2 FYNNEI. The J segment lost 6 bases and the V segment lost 5 bases, leaving 4 bases of the junction unmatched. The CDR3, as DNA: TGTGCCAGCAGTAGCGGGAGGGCCACCGAGCAGTACTTC. Its protein is CASSSGRATEQYF.

This chain uses TRBV20-1 with TRBJ2-2; D is perhaps TRBD2 (6 bases). Germline V lookup: CDR1 DFQATT, CDR2 SNEGSKA (reference sequence). V lost 0 bases, J lost 5 bases, and 16 bases lay in between. This CDR3 comprises 16 residues. CDR3 in DNA: TGCAGTGCTAGAGATCTTAGGTGGGGAGGAACCGGGGAGCTGTTTTTT. Amino acid sequence: CSARDLRWGGTGELFF.

This clonotype was seen a handful of times. CDR3 bases: TGTGCCAGCAGCTCCGGGACTAGCGGCGGAGCCTACAATGAGCAGTTCTTC. Protein product: CASSSGTSGGAYNEQFF. The rearrangement links TRBV7-9 to TRBJ2-1; TRBD2 aligns across 11 bases. V lost 4 bases and J lost 2; bases outside the gene matches: 7. Germline-derived CDR1 and CDR2 are SEHNR and FQNEAQ (reference sequence). This CDR3 has 17 residues.

This clonotype turned up a few times. The rearrangement links TRBV3-1 to TRBJ2-3, with 12 nucleotides matching TRBD2. J was trimmed by 5 bases and V by 0 bases; bases with no gene match: 9. This CDR3 contains 18 residues. Germline CDR1 is LGHDT and CDR2 is YNNKEL (reference sequence). Here the CDR3 DNA reads TGTGCCAGCAGCCAAGAGGCTAGCGGGGGGGCGTTGGGAGATACGCAGTATTTT. It translates to CASSQEASGGALGDTQYF.

CDR3: CSARLAGGSYEQYF. CDR3 DNA: TGCAGTGCTAGACTAGCGGGGGGATCCTACGAGCAGTACTTC. The chain has TRBV20-1 and TRBJ2-7; 11 bases line up with TRBD2. This CDR3 has 14 residues. The V gene end was trimmed by 2 bases and the J gene end by 1 base; junction bases not matched to a gene: 1. Germline values: CDR1 DFQATT, CDR2 SNEGSKA (reference sequence).

This clonotype was seen a handful of times. This chain connects TRBV12-3 or TRBV12-4 to TRBJ1-2; 9 bases line up with TRBD1. V was clipped by 6 bases and J by 8 bases; unmatched bases: 7. The CDR3 covers 13 residues. CDR3 DNA sequence: TGTGCCAGCAGGCGGACAGGGGAGAGCGGCTACACCTTC. It encodes CASRRTGESGYTF.

This clonotype was seen a handful of times. The chain recombines TRBV5-5 with TRBJ2-3; possibly TRBD1 for D (6 bases). Germline CDR1 is SGHKS and CDR2 is YYEKEE (reference sequence). The CDR3 sequence is 14 residues long. Deletions cut 5 bases from V and 0 bases from J, with 10 bases between. In DNA form, the CDR3 reads TGTGCCAGCAGGTGGGACACTAGCACAGATACGCAGTATTTT. As protein: CASRWDTSTDTQYF.

The chain carries TRBV27 and TRBJ2-1; either TRBD1 or TRBD2 may supply D (7 bases each). The CDR3 runs to 17 residues. Germline V gene lookup returns CDR1 MNHEY and CDR2 SMNVEV (reference sequence). The V and J ends lost 7 bases and 9 bases respectively, with 28 bases between them. The CDR3 DNA follows: TGTGCCAGCACGGACACGCTAGGGGGCGGGAGATCGGTTGAGCAGTTCTTC. The encoded protein is CASTDTLGGGRSVEQFF.

This chain connects TRBV29-1 to TRBJ2-5; D unresolved. There are 12 residues in the CDR3. Germline values: CDR1 SQVTM, CDR2 ANQGSEA. V lost 6 bases and J lost 5, with 13 bases in between. The CDR3 DNA is TGCAGCGTAGCTGGATCGGGCGAGACCCAGTACTTC. Translated: CSVAGSGETQYF.

CDR3 nucleotide sequence: TGCAGTGCTACCCCCGGGAACACTGAAGCTTTCTTT. It translates to CSATPGNTEAFF. The V call is TRBV20-1, the J call TRBJ1-1; no clear D gene. Germline loops: CDR1 DFQATT, CDR2 SNEGSKA (reference sequence). Trimming took 4 bases from V and 1 from J, leaving 7 bases between them. The CDR3 has 12 residues.

This clonotype has a handful of counts. In DNA form, the CDR3 reads TGCGCCAGCAGCCCCGAATCCCGCCGTTACGAGCAGTACTTC. It specifies CASSPESRRYEQYF. This chain links TRBV5-1 with TRBJ2-7; no reliable D call. CDR1 and CDR2 from the germline V gene are SGHRS and YFSETQ. The CDR3 extends over 14 amino acids. Trimming cost V 4 bases and J 4 bases, with 15 bases left between them.

The J gene is TRBJ2-3, the V gene TRBV7-3; 9 positions agree with TRBD2. The CDR3 spans 15 residues. J gave up 4 bases and V 2 bases, and 4 bases lay outside the gene matches. Germline-derived CDR1 and CDR2 are SGHTA and FQGTGA. CDR3 nucleotides: TGTGCCAGCAGCTTATCCGGACTAGCGCCAGATACGCAGTATTTT. This sequence encodes CASSLSGLAPDTQYF.

This clonotype has only a few counts. Here the CDR3 DNA reads TGTGCCAGCAGAGGGGGATCCTACACTGAAGCTTTCTTT. Residues: CASRGGSYTEAFF. V gene TRBV11-1 combines with J gene TRBJ1-1, with D maybe TRBD1 (6 bases). This CDR3 contains 13 residues. CDR1 is SGHAT and CDR2 is FQDESV in the germline V gene (reference sequence). The V end was cut by 6 bases, the J end by 3 bases, with 11 bases between.

The chain has TRBV27 and TRBJ2-7; D is unresolved. V was pared by 6 bases and J by 0 bases, with 15 bases between. The CDR3 covers 15 residues. Per the germline V gene, CDR1 is MNHEY and CDR2 is SMNVEV (reference sequence). The CDR3 bases are TGTGCCAGCAGGCGGAGACATGGCAGCTCCTACGAGCAGTACTTC. Translation gives CASRRRHGSSYEQYF.

Only a few counts were recorded for this clonotype. This chain uses TRBV20-1 with TRBJ1-5; TRBD1 matches at 10 bases. V trimming: 1 base; J trimming: 5 bases; junction bases outside the gene matches: 5. The CDR3 spans 15 residues. The germline CDR1 and CDR2 sequences are DFQATT and SNEGSKA (reference sequence). CDR3 in DNA: TGCAGTGCTAGAGGGGGGACAGGGGTCGATCAGCCCCAGCATTTT. Its translation: CSARGGTGVDQPQHF.

The chain is built from TRBV9 and TRBJ2-1; 11 bases are a match to TRBD2. CDR1 and CDR2 (germline): SGDLS, YYNGEE. V was clipped by 0 bases and J by 3 bases; unmatched bases: 5. This CDR3 spans 17 amino acids. For the CDR3, the DNA is TGTGCCAGCAGCGTAGAGCTAGCGGGAGGCTTCTACAATGAGCAGTTCTTC. Translation: CASSVELAGGFYNEQFF.

V gene TRBV18 combines with J gene TRBJ1-1; 8 bases are a match to TRBD1. This CDR3 contains 15 residues. Germline CDR1 KGHSH, CDR2 LQKENI. V gave up 2 bases and J gave up 1 base; unmatched junction bases: 3. CDR3 residues: CASSPGQGPNTEAFF. The DNA of the CDR3 is TGTGCCAGCTCACCAGGACAGGGCCCGAACACTGAAGCTTTCTTT.